This T cell receptor (beta chain) was observed in a study of cytomegalovirus exposure and HLA in healthy donors. Measured with immunoSEQ multiplex PCR; TCRdb has only the in-frame clones, and not every one. The profile covers over 200,000 clones, with around 88% appearing a single time and 2.5% to 3.5% taken by the ten largest. CDR1 and CDR2 (germline): SGHNT, YYREEE (reference sequence). This CDR3 is 14 amino acids long. V was trimmed by 0 bases and J by 4 bases, leaving 11 bases between them. Study-wide results and caveats: The study designated about 180 TCR beta chains cytomegalovirus-associated. TCR sequences were mostly rare, though some public TCRs occurred in many donors. A classifier reportedly called cytomegalovirus status with high sensitivity and specificity.

Remarks on this clone: Its antigen is still unknown.

The validation cohort, a group of under 150 subjects, included the donors and was separate from the roughly 600-subject first cohort. The TCR sequence derives from a woman aged 18-30 years in good health and CMV-seronegative. The sample comprised PBMCs. J is TRBJ2-7 and V is TRBV5-4; D is unclear. CDR3 sequence: CASSLEPVPYEQYF. CDR3 coding DNA: TGTGCCAGCAGCTTGGAGCCCGTACCGTACGAGCAGTACTTC.